This entry lists 10 T cell receptor beta chains sequenced from one sample in a study of T cell responses to AZD1222 COVID-19 vaccine. Clones were read by immunoSEQ multiplex PCR, and TCRdb kept only the in-frame ones, dropping some. The data hold roughly 96,000 clones, with about 89% observed a single time. The sample here was peripheral blood, taken on day 0 of AZD1222 vaccination. These receptor sequences come from an adult in good health.

This clone came up once. The chain links TRBV5-4 to TRBJ1-2; 8 nucleotides align to TRBD1. This CDR3 region has 15 residues. The trim removed 0 bases at V and 4 bases at J, leaving 5 bases unmatched. CDR1 is SGHNT and CDR2 is YYREEE in the germline V gene (reference sequence). Written as DNA, the CDR3 is TGTGCCAGCAGCTTGGTAGGACAGGGAACCTATGGCTACACCTTC. Translation: CASSLVGQGTYGYTF.

The genes are TRBV19 and TRBJ2-2, with TRBD2 identical over 13 bases. The V and J ends lost 6 bases and 2 bases, in that order; junction bases with no gene match: 3. CDR1 is LNHDA and CDR2 is SQIVND in the germline V gene (reference sequence). This CDR3 spans 16 amino acids. CDR3 region: CASSWTSGGNTGELFF. CDR3 DNA sequence: TGTGCCAGTAGCTGGACTAGCGGGGGTAACACCGGGGAGCTGTTTTTT.

V gene TRBV7-9 combines with J gene TRBJ1-6; TRBD1 matches 7 bases. The CDR3 consists of 15 residues. CDR1 is SEHNR, CDR2 FQNEAQ, per germline (reference sequence). The V segment lost 5 bases and the J segment 7 bases; nucleotides outside the gene matches: 8. The CDR3 bases are TGTGCCAGCAGCCTAAGACAGGGTAGAAATTCACCCCTCCACTTT. Protein product: CASSLRQGRNSPLHF.

This sequence joins TRBV21-1 and TRBJ1-6; the table's D call of TRBD1 was not tested on the DNA. TRBV21-1 is recorded as a pseudogene. This CDR3 is built from 17 residues. CDR3 sequence: CASSRSQTGNYNSPLHF. The CDR3, as DNA: TGTGCCAGCAGCCGATCACAGACAGGGAACTATAATTCACCCCTCCACTTT.

This chain links TRBV7-2 with TRBJ2-2; D gene unclear. The CDR3 is 14 residues long. Trimming removed 4 bases from V and 7 bases from J, with 13 bases in between. Germline V gene data show CDR1 as SGHTA and CDR2 as FQGNSA. CDR3 nucleotide sequence: TGTGCCAGCAGCTCCGGACCTTCGGGCGGGGAGCTGTTTTTT. Its translation is CASSSGPSGGELFF. Using reference TRBV7-2 and TRBJ2-2 for the parts outside the CDR3, the full variable domain is GAGVSQSPSNKVTEKGKDVELRCDPISGHTALYWYRQSLGQGLEFLIYFQGNSAPDKSGLPSDRFSAERTGGSVSTLTIQRTQQEDSAVYLCASSSGPSGGELFFGEGSRLTVL.

The J gene is TRBJ1-5, the V gene TRBV7-2; tentative D call: TRBD1 (6 bases). Germline-derived CDR1 and CDR2 are SGHTA and FQGNSA. CDR3 size: 16 residues. V lost 5 bases to trimming and J lost 0 bases, with 14 bases between them. In DNA, the CDR3 is TGTGCCAGCAGCAGTCGACAGGCGGATAGCAATCAGCCCCAGCATTTT. Translation gives CASSSRQADSNQPQHF.

This chain links TRBV14 with TRBJ1-1; D possibly corresponds to TRBD1 (5 bases). Germline CDR1 SGHDN, CDR2 FVKESK. V was cut by 0 bases and J by 0 bases, with 8 bases left in between. The length of the CDR3 is 15 residues. CDR3 bases: TGTGCCAGCAGCCAAGACCGAGGGGTGAACACTGAAGCTTTCTTT. Translated: CASSQDRGVNTEAFF.

The chain uses TRBV19 and TRBJ2-2; D may be TRBD1 (6 bases). V was clipped by 5 bases and J by 3 bases, with 13 bases between them. The CDR3 loop spans 15 amino acids. From germline, CDR1 is LNHDA and CDR2 SQIVND (reference sequence). CDR3 nucleotides: TGTGCCAGTAGTCTAGGGGGACAATACACCGGGGAGCTGTTTTTT. Its translation is CASSLGGQYTGELFF. The full variable domain, in which reference TRBV19 and TRBJ2-2 provide the parts outside the CDR3, is DGGITQSPKYLFRKEGQNVTLSCEQNLNHDAMYWYRQDPGQGLRLIYYSQIVNDFQKGDIAEGYSVSREKKESFPLTVTSAQKNPTAFYLCASSLGGQYTGELFFGEGSRLTVL.

The chain recombines TRBV5-1 with TRBJ1-6; TRBD1 agrees at 7 bases. Germline V gene sequence: CDR1 SGHRS, CDR2 YFSETQ. The CDR3 sequence is 15 residues long. V was clipped by 7 bases and J by 7 bases; unmatched bases: 11. The chain's CDR3 is CASRLRDSLNSPLHF. The CDR3 DNA sequence: TGCGCCAGCCGCCTGCGGGACAGCCTGAATTCACCCCTCCACTTT. Full variable domain (missing parts from reference TRBV5-1 and TRBJ1-6): KAGVTQTPRYLIKTRGQQVTLSCSPISGHRSVSWYQQTPGQGLQFLFEYFSETQRNKGNFPGRFSGRQFSNSRSEMNVSTLELGDSALYLCASRLRDSLNSPLHFGNGTRLTVT.

A remark on this clone: A junction end diverges from the germline sequence, so it may reflect a read error. V is TRBV7-9 and J is TRBJ1-1; D gene uncertain. There are 11 residues in the CDR3. The germline gives CDR1 SEHNR, CDR2 FQNEAQ (reference sequence). The CDR3 nucleotides read TGTGCCAGCAGCTTAGATCCACAGACCAATTTT. It yields the protein CASSLDPQTNF. The whole variable domain, remainder taken from reference TRBV7-9 and TRBJ1-1, is DTGVSQNPRHKITKRGQNVTFRCDPISEHNRLYWYRQTLGQGPEFLTYFQNEAQLEKSRLLSDRFSAERPKGSFSTLEIQRTEQGDSAMYLCASSLDPQTNFGQGTRLTVV.